Below, 27 T cell receptor beta chains from the same sample are listed, as sequenced in a study of vaccination and CD4 T cells after COVID-19. Treatment specified: roughly 10-day PBMC culture with coronavirus spike peptide pools or control peptides (ViraFEST assay). Their specific antigens are unknown. Sequenced with the Oncomine TCR Beta short-read assay was DNA taken from cultured CD4+ T cells. Via MiXCR, TCRdb re-called the PCR reads, giving one row per CDR3 protein. The sample has over 4,500 distinct CDR3 sequences; approximately 24% are singletons. This specimen consisted of CD4+ T cells from blood, cultured in vitro, obtained after SARS-CoV-2 vaccination. All receptors derive from a human donor who had recovered from COVID-19.

The chain recombines TRBV28 with TRBJ1-6; 10 nucleotides agree with TRBD1. CDR3 length: 15 residues. The V segment lost 6 bases and the J segment 9 bases; nucleotides outside the gene matches: 8. Germline lookup yields CDR1 MDHEN and CDR2 SYDVKM. CDR3 DNA: TGTGCCAGCAGAAAAGACAGGGGGCTGTCTTCACCCCTCCACTTT. The encoded protein is CASRKDRGLSSPLHF.

The table lists this clonotype with a few counts. The chain couples TRBV20-1 to TRBJ2-6; D is unresolved. The CDR3 has 15 amino acids. CDR1 is DFQATT and CDR2 is SNEGSKA in the germline V gene (reference sequence). The V end was cut by 1 base, the J end by 0 bases, with 7 bases between. CDR3 DNA sequence: TGCAGTGCTAGAGCAATGGGCTCTGGGGCCAACGTCCTGACTTTC. Translating gives CSARAMGSGANVLTF.

The chain joins TRBV6-1 to TRBJ2-2, with 7 bases identical to TRBD1. CDR1 is MNHNS and CDR2 is SASEGT in the germline V gene. The CDR3 length is 16 residues. The J segment lost 4 bases and the V segment lost 7 bases, leaving 12 bases of the junction unmatched. The chain's CDR3 is CASITRRTGRTGELFF. DNA for the CDR3: TGTGCCAGCATCACGAGGAGGACAGGACGCACCGGGGAGCTGTTTTTT.

This chain uses TRBV21-1 with TRBJ2-3; the table's D gene call, TRBD2, was not cross checked with the DNA. TRBV21-1 is a pseudogene segment. The CDR3 totals 15 residues. CDR3 nucleotide sequence: TGTGCCAGGTCGGGACTACGCACTAGCACAGATACGCAGTATTTT. It translates to CARSGLRTSTDTQYF.

This sequence joins TRBV20-1 and TRBJ2-7; D possibly corresponds to TRBD2 (5 bases). The CDR3 has 11 amino acids. Germline values: CDR1 DFQATT, CDR2 SNEGSKA (reference sequence). The V and J ends lost 6 bases and 9 bases respectively, with 15 bases between them. The CDR3 DNA reads as TGCAGTGCGGGAGTAGGGAGTGGGCAGTACTTC. Translation gives CSAGVGSGQYF.

The chain has TRBV10-1 and TRBJ2-7, with D perhaps matching TRBD1 (6 bases). The CDR3 covers 17 residues. V was shortened by 3 bases and J by 2 bases, with 20 bases between the two germline ends. Germline assignment: CDR1 WNHNN and CDR2 SYGVQD (reference sequence). As DNA, the CDR3 is TGCGCCAGCAGTGAAACAGGGCCTTCGAGAAAGCCCTACGAGCAGTACTTC. Translated: CASSETGPSRKPYEQYF.

This chain joins TRBV19 and TRBJ1-2; D gene ambiguous. The germline V gene encodes CDR1 LNHDA and CDR2 SQIVND (reference sequence). CDR3 size: 14 residues. V lost 3 bases to trimming and J lost 2 bases, with 10 bases between them. The DNA of the CDR3 is TGTGCCAGTAGTATTAAGGGAGGCAACTATGGCTACACCTTC. This encodes CASSIKGGNYGYTF.

This clonotype was seen a few times. The J gene is TRBJ2-1, the V gene TRBV7-9; D not certain. The CDR3 is 15 amino acids. Looked up from germline, CDR1 is SEHNR and CDR2 is FQNEAQ (reference sequence). With 3 bases removed from V and 0 bases from J, the gap between germline ends came to 9 bases. The CDR3 region has the DNA TGTGCCAGCAGCTTTCTCGATAGCTCCTACAATGAGCAGTTCTTC. Translation: CASSFLDSSYNEQFF. The complete variable domain, with remaining parts taken from reference TRBV7-9 and TRBJ2-1, reads DTGVSQNPRHKITKRGQNVTFRCDPISEHNRLYWYRQTLGQGPEFLTYFQNEAQLEKSRLLSDRFSAERPKGSFSTLEIQRTEQGDSAMYLCASSFLDSSYNEQFFGPGTRLTVL.

The chain recombines TRBV7-2 with TRBJ1-1; TRBD1 might be the D (5 bases). Trimming cost V 4 bases and J 10 bases, with 25 bases left between them. This CDR3 spans 16 amino acids. Germline-derived CDR1 and CDR2 are SGHTA and FQGNSA. CDR3 in amino acids: CASSYGGPSRVGVAFF. The DNA for the CDR3 is TGTGCCAGCAGCTACGGAGGGCCTTCCAGGGTTGGGGTAGCTTTCTTT.

The chain combines TRBV6-2 or TRBV6-3 with TRBJ2-5, with D possibly matching TRBD2 (5 bases). This CDR3 has 14 amino acids. Trimming stripped 6 bases from V and 2 bases from J, with 13 bases between. Germline CDR1 and CDR2: MNHEY and SVGEGT. The CDR3 DNA sequence: TGTGCCAGCAGGCGGACTGCGTCACAAGAGACCCAGTACTTC. Protein: CASRRTASQETQYF.

The CDR3 region is CASSRGLSSYEQYF. The CDR3 coding sequence is TGTGCCAGTAGTCGGGGGTTAAGCTCCTACGAGCAGTACTTC. The chain carries TRBV19 and TRBJ2-7; the D gene is possibly TRBD2 (6 bases). Trimming took off 5 bases at V and 0 bases at J, with 11 bases between the two ends. Germline V CDR1 and CDR2: LNHDA, SQIVND (reference sequence). The CDR3 is made up of 14 amino acids.

This clonotype was detected only a few times. V is TRBV6-2 or TRBV6-3 and J is TRBJ2-7; D gene unclear. The CDR3 totals 16 residues. Deletions cut 5 bases from V and 5 bases from J, with 22 bases between. CDR1 is MNHEY, CDR2 SVGEGT, per germline. CDR3 bases: TGTGCCAGCAGTCGCCATCTAGAGCTAGTGGTGGACGAGCAGTACTTC. Residues: CASSRHLELVVDEQYF.

Within the sample, this clonotype is medium-sized. This chain joins TRBV7-6 and TRBJ2-7; 8 bases align to TRBD2. V lost 1 base to trimming and J lost 5 bases; unmatched junction nucleotides: 7. The CDR3 length is 15 residues. Germline CDR1 SGHVS, CDR2 FNYEAQ. Here the CDR3 DNA reads TGTGCCAGCAGCTTAGAGTACGGGAGGGGTGACGAGCAGTACTTC. Its translation is CASSLEYGRGDEQYF.

The CDR3, as DNA: TGTGCCAGCAGCCATACGACAGGGGGCGGGTGGGTTGAGCAGTTCTTC. Its protein product is CASSHTTGGGWVEQFF. The chain is built from TRBV6-1 and TRBJ2-1, with 10 bases identical to TRBD1. The junction had 14 bases not matched to a gene; V was cut back by 6 bases and J by 9 bases. The germline CDR1 and CDR2 sequences are MNHNS and SASEGT. The CDR3 covers 16 residues.

The chain couples TRBV6-1 to TRBJ1-2; D uncertain. V gave up 1 base and J gave up 5 bases, with 5 bases separating them. Germline assignment: CDR1 MNHNS and CDR2 SASEGT. This CDR3 contains 12 residues. CDR3 sequence (DNA): TGTGCCAGCAGTGAAGGGGGATATGGCTACACCTTC. Its translation is CASSEGGYGYTF.

This clonotype has a handful of counts. The chain has TRBV21-1 and TRBJ1-2; the DNA was not used to check the table's D call, TRBD1. TRBV21-1 is labeled a pseudogene. The CDR3 sequence is 16 residues long. The CDR3 nucleotides read TGTGCCAGCAGCAAAGTCATTAGGGCAGGGGGTTATGGCTACACCTTC. Protein: CASSKVIRAGGYGYTF.

This sequence joins TRBV28 and TRBJ2-3; tentatively, D is TRBD2 (7 bases). The V end lost 3 bases, the J end lost 1 base, and 17 bases lay between the germline ends. CDR1 is MDHEN and CDR2 is SYDVKM in the germline V gene. The CDR3 sequence is 17 residues long. The CDR3 loop reads CASSFFVGGRRTDTQYF. As DNA, the CDR3 is TGTGCCAGCAGTTTCTTCGTCGGGGGGCGACGCACAGATACGCAGTATTTT.

V and J are TRBV19 and TRBJ1-5; D is uncertain. V dropped 7 bases and J dropped 0 bases, with 10 bases sitting between them. Germline lookup yields CDR1 LNHDA and CDR2 SQIVND (reference sequence). The CDR3 runs 14 residues. Here the CDR3 DNA reads TGTGCCAGTAAAGGCAGAGATAGCAATCAGCCCCAGCATTTT. This codes for CASKGRDSNQPQHF.

The genes are TRBV18 and TRBJ2-1; TRBD2 matches 8 bases. The CDR3 has 16 amino acids. Germline loops: CDR1 KGHSH, CDR2 LQKENI. Trimming took 0 bases from V and 5 from J; bases not matched to a gene: 6. The CDR3 region has the DNA TGTGCCAGCTCACCACCGGGGGGACTAGTCAACAATGAGCAGTTCTTC. Its translation is CASSPPGGLVNNEQFF.

By proportion, this clonotype is medium-sized. The chain carries TRBV15 and TRBJ1-2; D is perhaps TRBD1 (5 bases). Between the trimmed V and J ends, which lost 0 bases and 5 bases, there was a span of 16 bases. This CDR3 spans 16 amino acids. The V gene's germline CDR1 is LNHNV and CDR2 YYDKDF (reference sequence). The CDR3 sequence is CATSREGGPKTYGYTF. CDR3 coding DNA: TGTGCCACCAGCAGAGAGGGGGGACCAAAGACGTATGGCTACACCTTC.

This clonotype is deemed medium-sized. The CDR3 DNA sequence: TGCAGTGCTAGGCCCATGATCGGACAGGGGGCCACCGAGACCCAGTACTTC. Residues: CSARPMIGQGATETQYF. The chain joins TRBV20-1 to TRBJ2-5; 11 bases are a match to TRBD1. Germline values: CDR1 DFQATT, CDR2 SNEGSKA (reference sequence). CDR3 length: 17 residues. J gave up 5 bases and V 3 bases, and 14 bases lay outside the gene matches.

This rearrangement joins TRBV10-1 to TRBJ2-1; 9 bases match TRBD1. This CDR3 spans 16 amino acids. Germline CDR1 reads WNHNN; CDR2 reads SYGVQD (reference sequence). The trim removed 3 bases at V and 6 bases at J, leaving 9 bases unmatched. The CDR3 DNA reads TGCGCCAGCAGTGAATTGGTGGGACAGGGACGCAATGAGCAGTTCTTC. Protein product: CASSELVGQGRNEQFF.

In its sample, this clonotype was seen a few times. The chain links TRBV20-1 to TRBJ2-3; TRBD2 matches at 10 bases. The germline V gene encodes CDR1 DFQATT and CDR2 SNEGSKA (reference sequence). CDR3 size: 15 residues. V lost 5 bases and J lost 2; bases outside the gene matches: 7. DNA for the CDR3: TGCAGTGCTTCCCCCACTAGCGGGGTCACAGATACGCAGTATTTT. It translates to CSASPTSGVTDTQYF.

The chain couples TRBV19 to TRBJ2-3, with D possibly being TRBD2 (6 bases). Germline lookup yields CDR1 LNHDA and CDR2 SQIVND (reference sequence). V shed 5 bases and J shed 2 bases, with 11 bases lying between them. This CDR3 has 14 residues. CDR3 protein: CASSVGRLTDTQYF. In DNA form, the CDR3 reads TGTGCCAGTAGTGTGGGGAGGCTCACAGATACGCAGTATTTT.

The chain recombines TRBV6-5 with TRBJ2-7; 8 bases agree with TRBD2. J was trimmed by 3 bases and V by 0 bases; bases with no gene match: 7. Per germline, CDR1 MNHEY and CDR2 SVGAGI. The CDR3 is 16 amino acids. The CDR3 coding sequence is TGTGCCAGCAGTTACTCAGCCAGCGGGGGTGGCTACGAGCAGTACTTC. It encodes CASSYSASGGGYEQYF.

This clonotype was seen a handful of times. V is TRBV6-1 and J is TRBJ1-2, with 7 bases that match TRBD1. The germline V gene encodes CDR1 MNHNS and CDR2 SASEGT. This CDR3 contains 16 residues. V shed 6 bases, J shed 7 bases, and the junction held 17 bases outside the gene matches. The CDR3 DNA sequence: TGTGCCAGCAGAGACCCGGGACAGCCCGCCGGGGGTGGCTACACCTTC. This encodes CASRDPGQPAGGGYTF.

Regarding this clonotype: A clone one base away is much larger, so this may be a read error. The rearrangement joins TRBV6-1 to TRBJ2-7, with TRBD1 identical over 8 bases. CDR1 MNHNS and CDR2 SASEGT come from the germline V gene. The length of the CDR3 is 14 residues. V lost 11 bases to trimming and J lost 0 bases; unmatched junction nucleotides: 9. CDR3 DNA sequence: TGTGCCGGCCGACGGACAGGGACCTCCTACGAGCAGTACTTC. It codes for CAGRRTGTSYEQYF.